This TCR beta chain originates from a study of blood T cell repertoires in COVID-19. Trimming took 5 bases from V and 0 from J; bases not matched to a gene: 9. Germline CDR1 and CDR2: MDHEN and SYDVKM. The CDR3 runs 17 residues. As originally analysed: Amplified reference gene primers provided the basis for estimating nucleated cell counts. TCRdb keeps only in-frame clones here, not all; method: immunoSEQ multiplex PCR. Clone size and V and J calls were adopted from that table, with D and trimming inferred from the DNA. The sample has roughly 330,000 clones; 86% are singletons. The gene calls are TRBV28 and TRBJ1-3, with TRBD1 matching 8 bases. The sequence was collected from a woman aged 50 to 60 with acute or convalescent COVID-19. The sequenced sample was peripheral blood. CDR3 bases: TGTGCCAGCAGTCCCTGGACAGGGCAAGCCTCTGGAAACACCATATATTTT. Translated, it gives CASSPWTGQASGNTIYF.